This T cell receptor (beta chain) was profiled in a study of blood T cell repertoires in COVID-19. Across the whole study: The samples span acute and convalescent COVID-19 from the United States, Italy and Spain.

In the authors' workflow: From reference gene primer amplification, estimates of nucleated cell counts were derived. Clones were sequenced by immunoSEQ multiplex PCR, and TCRdb holds only the in-frame ones, with some missing. V and J calls and clone size are copied from that table; D and trimming were computed from the DNA. The sample consists of about 200,000 clones, about 80% of them appearing once. All enrollees were about 18 to 90 years old and from around 25 US areas. Cohort assignment relied on participant-reported clinical history. The clonotype comes from a man aged 40-49 years who had recovered from COVID-19. Sequences were obtained from PBMCs or T cells enriched from blood (not recorded which).

CDR3: CASSQDPGATQPQHF. DNA of the CDR3: TGCGCCAGCAGCCAAGATCCGGGTGCGACCCAGCCCCAGCATTTT. The chain uses TRBV4-1 and TRBJ1-5; no definite D call. V gave up 0 bases and J gave up 7 bases, with 13 bases separating them. Germline loops: CDR1 MGHRA, CDR2 YSYEKL. This CDR3 region has 15 residues.